A single sample gave rise to the 21 T cell receptor beta chains below, sequenced in a study of Ad26.COV2.S vaccination and SARS-CoV-2 variants. Treatment indicated: about 20 received Ad26.COV2.S at low or high dose, single or two shots; 5 received placebo; per-sample allocation not given. Day 63 following the first vaccine or placebo injection was when the samples were taken. Repertoires were generated with immunoSEQ multiplex PCR, while TCRdb's copy carries only in-frame clones and drops some. This table has around 300,000 clones, approximately 86% appearing once. Material: peripheral blood, obtained in a trial of Ad26.COV2.S vaccine versus placebo. These receptors originate from a person between 18 and 59 years old who received the Ad26.COV2.S COVID-19 vaccine or a placebo.

The chain links TRBV28 to TRBJ2-5, with D perhaps TRBD1 (6 bases). With 6 bases removed from V and 0 bases from J, the gap between germline ends came to 14 bases. CDR3 size: 15 residues. CDR1 MDHEN and CDR2 SYDVKM come from the germline V gene. In nucleotides, the CDR3 is TGTGCCAGCAGCCCCCGTGGGGGCCACCAAGAGACCCAGTACTTC. This sequence encodes CASSPRGGHQETQYF.

This clone was seen ten or more times. The rearrangement links TRBV7-2 to TRBJ1-4; no definite D call. Germline-derived CDR1 and CDR2 are SGHTA and FQGNSA. The length of the CDR3 is 17 residues. Trimming pared 5 bases from V and 0 bases from J, leaving 16 bases between. The CDR3, as DNA: TGTGCCAGCAGCCCTTATGGGGTGGACGCAACTAATGAAAAACTGTTTTTT. It translates to CASSPYGVDATNEKLFF.

The chain carries TRBV19 and TRBJ2-1, with D unresolved. V dropped 4 bases and J dropped 1 base, with 14 bases sitting between them. CDR3 length: 16 amino acids. CDR1 LNHDA and CDR2 SQIVND come from the germline V gene (reference sequence). The CDR3 loop is CASSKVGKVSYNEQFF. In DNA form, the CDR3 reads TGTGCCAGTAGTAAGGTAGGAAAGGTATCCTACAATGAGCAGTTCTTC. Full variable domain (rest looked up from reference TRBV19 and TRBJ2-1): DGGITQSPKYLFRKEGQNVTLSCEQNLNHDAMYWYRQDPGQGLRLIYYSQIVNDFQKGDIAEGYSVSREKKESFPLTVTSAQKNPTAFYLCASSKVGKVSYNEQFFGPGTRLTVL.

The gene calls are TRBV19 and TRBJ1-2; unclear D gene. CDR3 length equals 14 residues. The germline V and J ends were trimmed by 3 bases and 4 bases, with 12 bases remaining between them. CDR1 and CDR2 (germline): LNHDA, SQIVND (reference sequence). The DNA for the CDR3 is TGTGCCAGTAGTATTTCGGCTTTCGGCTATGGCTACACCTTC. Its protein product is CASSISAFGYGYTF.

This chain uses TRBV21-1 with TRBJ2-5; the tabulated D call, TRBD2, remains unverified against the DNA. TRBV21-1 is described as a pseudogene. The CDR3 is made up of 15 amino acids. Here the CDR3 reads CASSKSSGRRETQYF. DNA for the CDR3: TGTGCCAGCAGCAAATCTAGCGGGAGAAGAGAGACCCAGTACTTC.

The J gene is TRBJ1-5, the V gene TRBV4-1; D ambiguous. Germline V lookup: CDR1 MGHRA, CDR2 YSYEKL. The CDR3 is 15 amino acids. With 2 bases removed from V and 1 base from J, the gap between germline ends came to 9 bases. The CDR3 DNA reads TGCGCCAGCAGCCAAATGCCTGGAAGCAATCAGCCCCAGCATTTT. This gives the protein CASSQMPGSNQPQHF.

This clone was recorded only once. The chain recombines TRBV9 with TRBJ2-1, with 8 bases aligning to TRBD1. Trimming removed 3 bases from V and 4 bases from J; junction bases left unmatched: 12. Germline V lookup: CDR1 SGDLS, CDR2 YYNGEE. This CDR3 is built from 17 residues. The CDR3 nucleotides are TGTGCCAGCAGCGCCCCTCAAAGGGACAGGACTTACAATGAGCAGTTCTTC. Residues: CASSAPQRDRTYNEQFF.

The V gene is TRBV6-2 or TRBV6-3, the J gene TRBJ2-4, with D maybe TRBD1 (5 bases). With 4 bases removed from V and 6 bases from J, the gap between germline ends came to 10 bases. This CDR3 contains 13 residues. CDR1 and CDR2 (germline): MNHEY, SVGEGT. The CDR3 sequence is CASSSDIGNIQYF. As DNA, the CDR3 is TGTGCCAGCAGTTCGGACATTGGAAACATTCAGTACTTC.

This clone was counted a few times. The chain carries TRBV5-6 and TRBJ1-3; possible D gene TRBD1, 6 bases. The CDR3 extends over 16 amino acids. Trimming cost V 0 bases and J 0 bases, with 10 bases left between them. Germline CDR1 SGHDT, CDR2 YYEEEE. CDR3 loop: CASSLETGASGNTIYF. The CDR3 bases are TGTGCCAGCAGCTTGGAGACGGGGGCCTCTGGAAACACCATATATTTT.

This chain joins TRBV19 and TRBJ2-1; maybe TRBD2 (5 bases). Trimming left V 5 bases short and J 2 bases short, with 19 bases between. Germline assignment: CDR1 LNHDA and CDR2 SQIVND (reference sequence). The CDR3 loop spans 17 amino acids. In nucleotides, the CDR3 is TGTGCCAGTAGTTCCCAGCGAGGGATTGGGACCTACAATGAGCAGTTCTTC. Translating it yields CASSSQRGIGTYNEQFF.

This chain connects TRBV11-3 to TRBJ2-1; 9 bases map to TRBD2. V dropped 5 bases and J dropped 7; count of bases not matched to a gene: 12. The CDR3 is 16 residues long. Germline V gene sequence: CDR1 SGHNT, CDR2 YENEEA. CDR3 sequence (DNA): TGTGCCAGCAGCAGGGGAGGCGCGGGGGGGTCTAATGAGCAGTTCTTC. It yields the protein CASSRGGAGGSNEQFF.

The rearrangement uses TRBV2 and TRBJ1-5, with TRBD1 as a possible D gene (6 bases). Germline CDR1 reads SNHLY; CDR2 reads FYNNEI. The CDR3 contains 15 residues. Trimming stripped 3 bases from V and 5 bases from J, with 14 bases between. In DNA form, the CDR3 reads TGTGCCAGCAGTGACATGCGGGGGGCCTATCAGCCCCAGCATTTT. Amino acid sequence: CASSDMRGAYQPQHF.

The CDR3, as DNA: TGTGCCAGCACTCTACCGACAGTAAACACTGAAGCTTTCTTT. It yields the protein CASTLPTVNTEAFF. The rearrangement joins TRBV2 to TRBJ1-1; tentatively, D is TRBD1 (5 bases). CDR1 and CDR2 from the germline V gene are SNHLY and FYNNEI. This CDR3 region has 14 residues. Trimming stripped 7 bases from V and 2 bases from J, with 14 bases between.

The chain employs TRBV10-3 and TRBJ1-1; a possible D gene is TRBD1 (5 bases). From germline, CDR1 is ENHRY and CDR2 SYGVKD. V gave up 6 bases and J gave up 1 base, with 9 bases separating them. The CDR3 consists of 13 residues. CDR3 loop: CAISKTENTEAFF. Here the CDR3 DNA reads TGTGCCATCAGCAAGACAGAGAACACTGAAGCTTTCTTT.

The CDR3 DNA reads TGTGCCAGCAGGGTTGGGAATGGGGCCGGGGAGCTGTTTTTT. It is translated as CASRVGNGAGELFF. The chain combines TRBV7-2 with TRBJ2-2; D unresolved. CDR1 SGHTA and CDR2 FQGNSA come from the germline V gene. The V end lost 6 bases, the J end lost 6 bases, and 14 bases lay between the germline ends. The CDR3 covers 14 residues.

The table lists this clone with a few counts. The genes are TRBV27 and TRBJ1-4, with D possibly matching TRBD1 (5 bases). Germline CDR1 and CDR2: MNHEY and SMNVEV (reference sequence). CDR3 size: 13 residues. V was pared by 3 bases and J by 8 bases, with 10 bases between. Here the CDR3 reads CASSFQGGEKLFF. CDR3 DNA sequence: TGTGCCAGCAGTTTCCAGGGAGGCGAAAAACTGTTTTTT.

The genes are TRBV6-5 and TRBJ1-5; 9 bases agree with TRBD1. The CDR3 extends over 15 amino acids. Looked up from germline, CDR1 is MNHEY and CDR2 is SVGAGI. The V segment lost 6 bases and the J segment 2 bases; nucleotides outside the gene matches: 5. The CDR3 region has the DNA TGTGCCAGCAGAGCGACAGGGGGAGGCAATCAGCCCCAGCATTTT. This gives the protein CASRATGGGNQPQHF.

This chain connects TRBV10-3 to TRBJ2-3, with D tentatively TRBD2 (5 bases). The CDR3 totals 14 residues. Germline loops: CDR1 ENHRY, CDR2 SYGVKD. V was cut by 0 bases and J by 9 bases, with 13 bases left in between. The CDR3 DNA follows: TGTGCCATCAGTGAGTCAACGGGGAGTGGGACGCAGTATTTT. Residues: CAISESTGSGTQYF.

This chain joins TRBV7-8 and TRBJ1-1, with D perhaps TRBD1 (5 bases). There are 14 residues in the CDR3. Germline V lookup: CDR1 SGHVS, CDR2 FQNEAQ. V was pared by 4 bases and J by 1 base, with 10 bases between. CDR3 residues: CASSSGLSNTEAFF. In DNA, the CDR3 is TGTGCCAGCAGCTCGGGACTCTCGAACACTGAAGCTTTCTTT.

Only a few counts were recorded for this clone. The V and J genes are TRBV18 and TRBJ2-7, with a tentative D call TRBD1 (5 bases). Trimming took 0 bases from V and 7 from J, leaving 16 bases between them. The CDR3 loop spans 15 amino acids. Per the germline V gene, CDR1 is KGHSH and CDR2 is LQKENI. CDR3 in amino acids: CASSPPSMTEREQYF. The CDR3 DNA sequence: TGTGCCAGCTCACCACCGAGCATGACAGAGAGGGAGCAGTACTTC.

The CDR3 here is CASSSPGTGTDTQYF. The CDR3 DNA reads as TGTGCCAGCAGCTCCCCCGGGACAGGGACAGATACGCAGTATTTT. This sequence joins TRBV7-9 and TRBJ2-3; 9 bases agree with TRBD1. CDR3 length equals 15 residues. V gave up 4 bases and J gave up 3 bases; unmatched junction bases: 5. The germline V gene encodes CDR1 SEHNR and CDR2 FQNEAQ (reference sequence).